This note documents a single TCR beta chain sequence. The record originates from a study of T cells expressing NK-cell markers. Germline V gene lookup returns CDR1 SEHNR and CDR2 FQNEAQ (reference sequence). The CDR3 runs to 15 residues. TCRdb reworked the 5' RACE reads into one entry per CDR3 protein, no DNA. Its table records about 460,000 distinct CDR3 sequences. The J gene is TRBJ2-5, the V gene TRBV7-9; the D gene TCRdb calls, TRBD1, cannot be checked with no DNA. This TCR derives from a woman aged 45-65 years in good health. Input material: blood T cells: a sorted CD56 or NKG2C T cell subset, CD4+ or CD8+ T cells, or bulk PBMC T cells (not recorded which). The CDR3 is CASSSNRDFGETQYF.